The 17 T cell receptor beta chains below come from one sample, sequenced in a study of blood T cell repertoires in COVID-19 (TCRdb year 2020). The library was generated by the immunoSEQ multiplex PCR assay. TCRdb took this table from immuneACCESS and kept in-frame rearrangements with V and J called. Such tables lack part of the clones; where checked against another copy, unresolved V genes explain under half of the gap, and the rest is unexplained. For this sample there are approximately 68,000 clones; 79% appear just once. The ten largest clones represent 8.5% to 10% of the sample. The sample taken for sequencing was peripheral blood. These TCRs come from a woman aged 50 to 60 with acute or convalescent COVID-19.

This chain uses TRBV7-3 with TRBJ1-1; a weak D match, TRBD1 (5 bases). This CDR3 has 14 amino acids. CDR1 and CDR2 (germline): SGHTA, FQGTGA. V was trimmed by 0 bases and J by 1 base, leaving 6 bases between them. In DNA form, the CDR3 reads TGTGCCAGCAGCTTAACGACAGAGAACACTGAAGCTTTCTTT. Translating it yields CASSLTTENTEAFF.

V and J are TRBV20-1 and TRBJ2-1, with a possible D match to TRBD1 (6 bases). Germline V gene data show CDR1 as DFQATT and CDR2 as SNEGSKA (reference sequence). V dropped 4 bases and J dropped 6 bases, with 7 bases sitting between them. The CDR3 spans 11 residues. CDR3 loop: CSAKQGNEQFF. CDR3 nucleotides: TGCAGTGCTAAACAGGGCAATGAGCAGTTCTTC.

The chain links TRBV3-1 (or the pseudogene TRBV3-2) to TRBJ1-2; TRBD1 agrees at 8 bases. V dropped 3 bases and J dropped 9; count of bases not matched to a gene: 12. The CDR3 sequence is 15 residues long. Per the germline V gene, CDR1 is LGHDT and CDR2 is YNNKEL (reference sequence). As DNA, the CDR3 is TGTGCCAGCAGCCACTCCCAGGGGGCGAGTAACCGCTACACCTTC. Protein product: CASSHSQGASNRYTF.

The V call is TRBV27, the J call TRBJ2-4, with 8 positions matching TRBD2. This CDR3 has 18 residues. J gave up 0 bases and V 5 bases, and 12 bases lay outside the gene matches. Germline assignment: CDR1 MNHEY and CDR2 SMNVEV (reference sequence). The CDR3 spells CASSPLSAGVLAKNIQYF. In DNA form, the CDR3 reads TGTGCCAGCAGTCCCCTCTCAGCGGGGGTTCTAGCCAAAAACATTCAGTACTTC.

The V gene is TRBV19, the J gene TRBJ1-1, with D hard to call. The CDR3 runs 13 residues. The germline V and J ends were trimmed by 7 bases and 2 bases, with 11 bases remaining between them. Per germline, CDR1 LNHDA and CDR2 SQIVND (reference sequence). The CDR3 reads CASTLLPNTEAFF. CDR3 DNA: TGTGCCAGTACGTTACTCCCTAACACTGAAGCTTTCTTT. The whole variable domain, remainder taken from reference TRBV19 and TRBJ1-1, is DGGITQSPKYLFRKEGQNVTLSCEQNLNHDAMYWYRQDPGQGLRLIYYSQIVNDFQKGDIAEGYSVSREKKESFPLTVTSAQKNPTAFYLCASTLLPNTEAFFGQGTRLTVV.

The rearrangement links TRBV15 to TRBJ2-3; TRBD2 might be the D (6 bases). Per the germline V gene, CDR1 is LNHNV and CDR2 is YYDKDF (reference sequence). The germline V and J ends were trimmed by 3 bases and 2 bases, with 18 bases remaining between them. The CDR3 totals 17 residues. The CDR3 sequence is CATSSEVGGWDTDTQYF. The CDR3 DNA sequence: TGTGCCACCAGCAGCGAAGTTGGGGGGTGGGACACAGATACGCAGTATTTT.

V gene TRBV19 combines with J gene TRBJ1-4, with a possible D match to TRBD1 (6 bases). This CDR3 is 14 amino acids long. Germline CDR1 reads LNHDA; CDR2 reads SQIVND (reference sequence). Between the trimmed V and J ends, which lost 5 bases and 4 bases, there was a span of 11 bases. The DNA for the CDR3 is TGTGCCAGTAGTGAGGGGGGGTTTAATGAAAAACTGTTTTTT. This sequence encodes CASSEGGFNEKLFF.

The rearrangement joins TRBV27 to TRBJ2-2, with D possibly TRBD2 on 5 matching bases. There are 18 residues in the CDR3. CDR1 MNHEY and CDR2 SMNVEV come from the germline V gene (reference sequence). Trimming removed 2 bases at V and 3 bases at J, with 19 bases between. The CDR3, as DNA: TGTGCCAGCAGTTTAAATGGGAGAAGTCGGCTATACACCGGGGAGCTGTTTTTT. Its translation is CASSLNGRSRLYTGELFF.

V usage is TRBV30 and J usage is TRBJ2-1; tentative D call: TRBD1 (6 bases). This CDR3 contains 15 residues. V was pared by 3 bases and J by 6 bases, with 18 bases between. Germline loops: CDR1 GTSNPN, CDR2 SVGIG (reference sequence). The DNA of the CDR3 is TGTGCCTGGAGGCCGACAGGTCAGGGGATCAATGAGCAGTTCTTC. This translates into CAWRPTGQGINEQFF.

This chain joins TRBV9 and TRBJ2-1; 11 bases align to TRBD2. The CDR3 runs to 15 residues. The ends lost 0 bases at V and 5 bases at J; junction bases unmatched: 1. Germline CDR1 SGDLS, CDR2 YYNGEE. The CDR3 loop reads CASSVGLAGNNEQFF. In DNA, the CDR3 is TGTGCCAGCAGCGTAGGACTAGCGGGAAACAATGAGCAGTTCTTC.

The chain joins TRBV2 to TRBJ2-6; 7 bases fit TRBD2. The V and J ends lost 6 bases and 1 base, in that order; junction bases with no gene match: 6. Germline CDR1 and CDR2: SNHLY and FYNNEI. There are 16 residues in the CDR3. Here the CDR3 reads CASRQTSPSGANVLTF. As DNA, the CDR3 is TGTGCCAGCAGACAGACTAGCCCATCTGGGGCCAACGTCCTGACTTTC.

The chain is built from TRBV7-9 and TRBJ2-3; TRBD2 matches at 10 bases. Per germline, CDR1 SEHNR and CDR2 FQNEAQ (reference sequence). The CDR3 consists of 17 residues. V lost 5 bases, J lost 6 bases, and 14 bases stayed unmatched. The CDR3 spells CASSQPGLARGWDTQYF. DNA of the CDR3: TGTGCCAGCAGCCAACCGGGACTAGCGAGGGGCTGGGATACGCAGTATTTT.

The table lists this clone with a few counts. CDR3 sequence reads: CARSFRETNTGELFF. CDR3 in DNA: TGTGCCAGAAGCTTCCGGGAAACGAACACCGGGGAGCTGTTTTTT. This chain links TRBV5-3 with TRBJ2-2; a weak D match, TRBD2 (5 bases). TRBV5-3 is sorted into the ORF group, with uncertain function. Trimming removed 2 bases from V and 0 bases from J, with 8 bases in between. The CDR3 spans 15 residues.

This clone has just a few counts. The V gene is TRBV2, the J gene TRBJ1-1; a possible D gene is TRBD1 (5 bases). Trimming cost V 7 bases and J 0 bases, with 9 bases left between them. Germline V gene sequence: CDR1 SNHLY, CDR2 FYNNEI. CDR3 length: 13 residues. The CDR3 DNA is TGTGCCAGCAAACCACAGGTGAACACTGAAGCTTTCTTT. Translated: CASKPQVNTEAFF. The full variable domain, in which reference TRBV2 and TRBJ1-1 provide the parts outside the CDR3, is EPEVTQTPSHQVTQMGQEVILRCVPISNHLYFYWYRQILGQKVEFLVSFYNNEISEKSEIFDDQFSVERPDGSNFTLKIRSTKLEDSAMYFCASKPQVNTEAFFGQGTRLTVV.

Only a few counts were recorded for this clone. The sample has other DNA sequences that encode this CDR3 too. V and J are TRBV2 and TRBJ1-5; 7 bases are shared with TRBD1. This CDR3 contains 14 residues. V was pared by 4 bases and J by 7 bases, with 7 bases of the junction left unmatched. Germline-derived CDR1 and CDR2 are SNHLY and FYNNEI. This chain's CDR3 is CASSGTGEDQPQHF. The CDR3, as DNA: TGTGCCAGCAGTGGGACAGGAGAAGACCAGCCCCAGCATTTT. Combining the CDR3 with reference TRBV2 and TRBJ1-5 gives the whole variable domain EPEVTQTPSHQVTQMGQEVILRCVPISNHLYFYWYRQILGQKVEFLVSFYNNEISEKSEIFDDQFSVERPDGSNFTLKIRSTKLEDSAMYFCASSGTGEDQPQHFGDGTRLSIL.

The rearrangement uses TRBV7-2 and TRBJ1-1; a weak D match, TRBD1 (5 bases). Germline lookup yields CDR1 SGHTA and CDR2 FQGNSA. V lost 5 bases and J lost 2, with 9 bases in between. CDR3 length: 13 residues. CDR3 loop: CASSPQGNTEAFF. CDR3 nucleotides: TGTGCCAGCAGCCCCCAGGGTAACACTGAAGCTTTCTTT.

The genes are TRBV4-1 and TRBJ1-4; TRBD1 matches 8 bases. Germline trimming cut 0 bases from V and 2 bases from J; bases unmatched to any gene: 11. Looked up from germline, CDR1 is MGHRA and CDR2 is YSYEKL. There are 19 residues in the CDR3. Here the CDR3 DNA reads TGCGCCAGCAGCCAAGATAATGGCCAGGGGGCGCCTACTAATGAAAAACTGTTTTTT. Translation gives CASSQDNGQGAPTNEKLFF.